This T cell receptor beta chain originates from a study of early T cells in non-severe SARS-CoV-2 infection. Turning to the study itself: Unsorted whole-blood RNA was sequenced in bulk, leaving chains unpaired. Study-wide points: Clonotype matching in VDJdb favored anti-spike CD8 responses and did not capture private and CD4 specificities.

The length of the CDR3 is 13 residues. Trimming removed 0 bases from V and 1 base from J, with 3 bases in between. The germline gives CDR1 SGHDN, CDR2 FVKESK. Unique molecular identifiers were attached to individual cDNA molecules. In TCRdb, the 5' RACE reads were re-called with MiXCR into one record per CDR3 protein. Among around 80,000 distinct CDR3 sequences listed, about 12% were seen once. This clonotype came up a few times. Its matching antigen is unknown. The clonotype comes from an adult who was a healthcare worker with PCR-confirmed SARS-CoV-2 infection or an uninfected control (not recorded which). The sequenced sample was whole blood. The V and J genes are TRBV14 and TRBJ2-5; D is unclear. In DNA, the CDR3 is TGTGCCAGCAGCCAAGACATCCAAGAGACCCAGTACTTC. This encodes CASSQDIQETQYF.